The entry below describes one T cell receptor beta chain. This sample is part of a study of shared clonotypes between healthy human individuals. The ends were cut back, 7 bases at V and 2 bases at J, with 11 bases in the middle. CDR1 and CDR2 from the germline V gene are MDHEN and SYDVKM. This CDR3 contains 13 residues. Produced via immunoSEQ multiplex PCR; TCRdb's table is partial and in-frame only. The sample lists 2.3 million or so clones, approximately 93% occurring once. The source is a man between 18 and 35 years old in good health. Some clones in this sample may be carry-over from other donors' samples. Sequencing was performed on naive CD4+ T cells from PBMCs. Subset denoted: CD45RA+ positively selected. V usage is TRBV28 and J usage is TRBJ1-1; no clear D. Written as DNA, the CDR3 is TGTGCCAGCACCTTCAATTTTAACACTGAAGCTTTCTTT. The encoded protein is CASTFNFNTEAFF.